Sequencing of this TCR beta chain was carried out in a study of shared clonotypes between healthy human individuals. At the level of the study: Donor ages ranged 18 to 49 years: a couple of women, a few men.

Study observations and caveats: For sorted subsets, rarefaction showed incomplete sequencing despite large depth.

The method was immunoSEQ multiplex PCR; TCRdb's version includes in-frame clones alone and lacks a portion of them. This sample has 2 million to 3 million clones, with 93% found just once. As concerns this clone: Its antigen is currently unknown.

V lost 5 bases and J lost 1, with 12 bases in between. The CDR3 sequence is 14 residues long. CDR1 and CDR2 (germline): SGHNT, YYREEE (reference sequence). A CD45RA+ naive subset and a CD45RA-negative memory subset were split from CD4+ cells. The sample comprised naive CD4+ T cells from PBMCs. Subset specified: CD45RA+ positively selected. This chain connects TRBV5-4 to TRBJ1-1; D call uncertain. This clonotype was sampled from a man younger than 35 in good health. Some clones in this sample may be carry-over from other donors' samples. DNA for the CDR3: TGTGCCAGCAGGTTGACATCGTCGAACACTGAAGCTTTCTTT. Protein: CASRLTSSNTEAFF.